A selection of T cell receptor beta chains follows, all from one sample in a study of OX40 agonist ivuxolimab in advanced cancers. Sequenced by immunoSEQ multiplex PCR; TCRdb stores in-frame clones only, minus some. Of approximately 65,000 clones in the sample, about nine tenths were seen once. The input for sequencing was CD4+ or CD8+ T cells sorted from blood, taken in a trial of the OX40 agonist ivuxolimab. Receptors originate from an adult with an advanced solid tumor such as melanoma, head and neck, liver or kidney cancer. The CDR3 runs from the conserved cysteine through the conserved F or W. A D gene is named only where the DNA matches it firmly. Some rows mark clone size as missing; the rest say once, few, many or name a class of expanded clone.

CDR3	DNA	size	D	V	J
CAISGQGTAQETQYF	TGTGCCATCAGCGGACAGGGGACCGCCCAAGAGACCCAGTACTTC	NA	TRBD1	TRBV10-3	TRBJ2-5
CASSLERGNEQFF	TGTGCCAGCAGCTTAGAACGCGGCAATGAGCAGTTCTTC	NA	NA	TRBV11-2	TRBJ2-1
CASSETSGSPYEQYF	TGTGCCAGCAGCGAGACTAGCGGGAGTCCCTACGAGCAGTACTTC	once	TRBD2	TRBV6-1	TRBJ2-7
CASSLISEAFF	TGTGCCAGCAGCTTAATTTCTGAAGCTTTCTTT	NA	NA	TRBV7-2	TRBJ1-1
CASSEYRGTGELFF	TGTGCCAGCAGTGAATACAGGGGCACCGGGGAGCTGTTTTTT	NA	TRBD1	TRBV6-1	TRBJ2-2
CASSFIQGPGEQYF	TGCGCCAGCAGCTTTATTCAGGGCCCGGGAGAGCAGTACTTC	NA	NA	TRBV5-1	TRBJ2-7
CASSQRQTTDTQYF	TGCGCCAGCAGTCAACGACAGACCACAGATACGCAGTATTTT	once	NA	TRBV5-1	TRBJ2-3
CASSLRQGDYGYTF	TGTGCCAGCAGCTTACGCCAGGGGGACTATGGCTACACCTTC	once	TRBD1	TRBV11-2	TRBJ1-2
CASSEDSGGDQPQHF	TGTGCCAGCAGTGAAGATTCCGGGGGAGATCAGCCCCAGCATTTT	once	NA	TRBV2	TRBJ1-5
CASSSTGADYGYTF	TGTGCCAGCAGTTCCACGGGGGCGGACTATGGCTACACCTTC	NA	NA	TRBV27	TRBJ1-2
CAVARTGGNEKLFF	TGTGCCGTCGCCAGGACAGGGGGCAATGAAAAACTGTTTTTT	NA	TRBD1	TRBV10-3	TRBJ1-4
CASSLDPGAGASGYTF	TGCGCCAGCAGCTTGGACCCCGGCGCGGGGGCAAGTGGCTACACCTTC	NA	NA	TRBV5-1	TRBJ1-2
CASSQPGRDSYGYTF	TGCGCCAGCAGCCAACCGGGACGGGATTCCTATGGCTACACCTTC	NA	NA	TRBV4-1	TRBJ1-2
CASSYQQGASNQPQHF	TGTGCCAGCAGTTACCAACAGGGGGCAAGCAATCAGCCCCAGCATTTT	few	TRBD1	TRBV6-6	TRBJ1-5